The 3 T cell receptor beta chains in this list originate from one sample, sequenced in a study of T cell changes during pregnancy in multiple sclerosis. Assay: immunoSEQ multiplex PCR; the TCRdb copy retains only in-frame clones and omits some. Altogether 80,000 to 100,000 clones are present, 80% to 95% being singletons, with the ten largest covering 2% to 3%. This specimen consisted of peripheral blood, obtained in the first trimester of pregnancy. The receptors derive from a female donor with multiple sclerosis, enrolled in a pregnancy study.

The V gene is TRBV5-1, the J gene TRBJ2-1, with 7 positions matching TRBD2. CDR1 is SGHRS and CDR2 is YFSETQ in the germline V gene. This CDR3 contains 15 residues. Losses at the gene ends were 4 bases for V and 0 bases for J; bases not matched to a gene: 4. The CDR3 sequence is CASSKAGTSYNEQFF. CDR3 sequence (DNA): TGCGCCAGCAGCAAAGCGGGGACCTCCTACAATGAGCAGTTCTTC.

The genes are TRBV7-2 and TRBJ2-3, with a tentative D call TRBD2 (6 bases). Germline values: CDR1 SGHTA, CDR2 FQGNSA. V lost 5 bases, J lost 5 bases, and 17 bases lay in between. This CDR3 contains 15 residues. DNA for the CDR3: TGTGCCAGCAGCCCCGGGGGTTTCGGGAGAGATACGCAGTATTTT. Its protein product is CASSPGGFGRDTQYF.

This chain links TRBV28 with TRBJ2-5, with TRBD2 identical over 7 bases. V lost 6 bases and J lost 9; bases outside the gene matches: 25. From germline, CDR1 is MDHEN and CDR2 SYDVKM. CDR3 size: 18 residues. The CDR3 DNA sequence: TGTGCCAGCAGGTCAAGGACATACCGGGACTACCGTCAGAGGCCCCAGTACTTC. This encodes CASRSRTYRDYRQRPQYF.